This T cell receptor (beta chain) was obtained from a study of blood T cell repertoires in COVID-19. Trimming removed 0 bases from V and 5 bases from J, with 13 bases in between. Germline V gene sequence: CDR1 LGHDT, CDR2 YNNKEL (reference sequence). The CDR3 length is 15 residues. The repertoire was sequenced with immunoSEQ multiplex PCR; TCRdb's copy has only in-frame clones and lacks some. This repertoire shows about 270,000 clones, about 88% found once; its top ten account for about 4.1%. The sequenced material came from peripheral blood. The chain uses TRBV3-1 (or the pseudogene TRBV3-2) and TRBJ1-1; tentatively, D is TRBD1 (5 bases). The receptor was isolated from a man in his fifties or sixties who had recovered from COVID-19. The DNA of the CDR3 is TGTGCCAGCAGCCAAGATCACCGTGGGGGGACTGAAGCTTTCTTT. Translated, it gives CASSQDHRGGTEAFF.